These T cell receptor beta chains were read from a single sample in a study of human T cells and chemical hapten exposure. TCRdb reprocessed the RACE reads with MiXCR, giving one entry per CDR3 protein. In the table there are some 180,000 distinct CDR3 sequences, 24% of which are singletons. This sample comprised whole blood, obtained in connection with sensitization to the hapten diphenylcyclopropenone (DPC). Receptor source: a middle-aged woman with alopecia areata. Some clones in this sample may be carry-over from other donors' samples. Both conserved end residues are part of each CDR3. The order of the fields is clone size, D gene, J gene, V gene, CDR3 protein, CDR3 DNA. D genes are given only for firm matches. Size is stated for part of the rows, as once, few or many counts, or as a class when the clone is expanded.

.,TRBD2,TRBJ2-3,TRBV20-1,CSARSLAGHTDTQYF,TGCAGTGCTAGATCTTTAGCGGGGCACACAGATACGCAGTATTTT
.,TRBD2,TRBJ2-2,TRBV20-1,CSARDRGREALFAGELFF,TGCAGTGCTAGAGATCGGGGGCGGGAGGCTTTGTTCGCCGGGGAGCTGTTTTTT
.,TRBD1,TRBJ1-2,TRBV7-2,CASSFDRGHYYGYTF,TGTGCCAGCAGCTTTGACAGGGGGCACTACTATGGCTACACCTTC
many,.,TRBJ2-7,TRBV6-4,CASSPDGNSYEQYF,TGTGCCAGCAGTCCGGACGGTAACTCCTACGAGCAGTACTTC
.,.,TRBJ2-3,TRBV25-1,CASSSDRVLGDTQYF,TGTGCCAGCAGCTCGGACAGAGTGCTTGGGGATACGCAGTATTTT
few,TRBD2,TRBJ2-7,TRBV28,CASSSSSGRSHYEQYF,TGTGCCAGCAGTTCTTCTAGCGGGAGGAGCCACTACGAGCAGTACTTC
few,.,TRBJ2-6,TRBV6-2/TRBV6-3,CASSFRTGGPGRLAGILGANVLTF,TGTGCCAGCAGTTTCCGGACAGGGGGCCCGGGGCGACTAGCGGGAATTCTAGGGGCCAACGTCCTGACTTTC
.,TRBD2,TRBJ2-1,TRBV9,CASSVGTSGRNEQFF,TGTGCCAGCAGCGTTGGGACTAGCGGGAGAAATGAGCAGTTCTTC
.,.,TRBJ1-1,TRBV11-2,CASSQQLGRTEAFF,TGTGCCAGCAGTCAACAGCTAGGGAGAACTGAAGCTTTCTTT
.,TRBD2,TRBJ2-5,TRBV28,CASSSGTTTETQYF,TGTGCCAGCAGTTCCGGGACTACAACGGAGACCCAGTACTTC
few,.,TRBJ2-1,TRBV11-2,CASSSVRTLNEQFF,TGTGCCAGCAGCTCGGTCCGGACCCTAAATGAGCAGTTCTTC
few,.,TRBJ2-3,TRBV10-3,CAISLSTDTQYF,TGTGCCATCAGTCTAAGCACAGATACGCAGTATTTT
many,.,TRBJ1-2,TRBV30,CAWRGRKVGYTF,TGTGCCTGGAGGGGGCGGAAGGTTGGCTACACCTTC
few,TRBD1,TRBJ2-1,TRBV4-1,CASGTAINNEQFF,TGCGCCAGCGGGACAGCTATTAACAATGAGCAGTTCTTC
few,.,TRBJ1-3,TRBV28,CASTLGSILASSGNTIYF,TGTGCCAGCACCCTCGGATCAATTCTAGCTTCCTCTGGAAACACCATATATTTT
many,TRBD2,TRBJ2-3,TRBV7-9,CASSLGELGLRTDTQYF,TGTGCCAGCAGCTTAGGCGAGTTGGGACTACGCACAGATACGCAGTATTTT
.,.,TRBJ1-6,TRBV6-6,CASSYSLTGSSRHSSLHF,TGTGCCAGCAGTTACTCGTTAACAGGGTCCTCCAGGCATTCATCCCTCCACTTT
.,.,TRBJ2-5,TRBV7-2,CASSLAGGTKTQYF,TGTGCCAGCAGCTTAGCGGGCGGAACGAAGACCCAGTACTTC
.,TRBD2,TRBJ2-1,TRBV10-2,CASSESLAGGHEQFF,TGCGCCAGCAGTGAGTCTCTAGCGGGAGGGCACGAGCAGTTCTTC
.,.,TRBJ2-2,TRBV6-2/TRBV6-3,CASSYQNPQVPGELFF,TGTGCCAGCAGTTACCAAAACCCCCAGGTCCCCGGGGAGCTGTTTTTT
.,.,TRBJ1-2,TRBV9,CASSAGPSFYGYTF,TGTGCCAGCAGCGCCGGGCCTTCCTTCTATGGCTACACCTTC
few,.,TRBJ2-2,TRBV6-5,CASSYSAANTGELFF,TGTGCCAGCAGTTACTCCGCAGCGAACACCGGGGAGCTGTTTTTT
few,.,TRBJ1-1,TRBV6-2/TRBV6-3,CASSYSKTGGGRTEAFF,TGTGCCAGCAGTTACTCAAAGACCGGGGGAGGAAGAACTGAAGCTTTCTTT
.,.,TRBJ1-5,TRBV24-1,CATSVGQASNQPQHF,TGTGCCACCAGTGTGGGGCAGGCCAGCAATCAGCCCCAGCATTTT
few,TRBD1,TRBJ1-2,TRBV9,CASSAGGPGRDRGYGYTF,TGTGCCAGCAGCGCCGGGGGGCCAGGCCGGGACAGGGGCTATGGCTACACCTTC